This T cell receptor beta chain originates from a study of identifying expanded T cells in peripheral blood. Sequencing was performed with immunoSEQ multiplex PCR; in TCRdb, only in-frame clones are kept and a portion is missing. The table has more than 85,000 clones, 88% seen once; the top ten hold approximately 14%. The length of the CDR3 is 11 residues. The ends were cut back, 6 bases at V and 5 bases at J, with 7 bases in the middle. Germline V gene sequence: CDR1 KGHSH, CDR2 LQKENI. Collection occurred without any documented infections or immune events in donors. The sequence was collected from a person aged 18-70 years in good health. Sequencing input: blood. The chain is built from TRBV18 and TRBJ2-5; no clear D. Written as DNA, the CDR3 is TGTGCCAGCTCGCGCCGGGAGACCCAGTACTTC. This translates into CASSRRETQYF.